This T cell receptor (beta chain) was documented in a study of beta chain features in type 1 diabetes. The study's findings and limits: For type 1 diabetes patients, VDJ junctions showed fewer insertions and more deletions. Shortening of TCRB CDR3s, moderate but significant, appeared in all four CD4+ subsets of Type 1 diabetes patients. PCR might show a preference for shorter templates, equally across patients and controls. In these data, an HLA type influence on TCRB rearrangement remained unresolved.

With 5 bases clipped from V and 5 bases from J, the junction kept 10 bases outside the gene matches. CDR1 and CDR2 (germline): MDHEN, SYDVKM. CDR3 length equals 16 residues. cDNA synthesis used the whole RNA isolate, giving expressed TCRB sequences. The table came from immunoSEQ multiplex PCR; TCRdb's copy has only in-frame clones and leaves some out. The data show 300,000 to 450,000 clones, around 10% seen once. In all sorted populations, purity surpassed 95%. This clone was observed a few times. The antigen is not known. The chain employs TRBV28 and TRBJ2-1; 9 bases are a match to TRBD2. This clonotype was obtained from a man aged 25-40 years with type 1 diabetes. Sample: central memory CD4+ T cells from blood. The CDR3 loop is CASSLPVGLADNEQFF. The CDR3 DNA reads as TGTGCCAGCAGTCTACCTGTGGGACTAGCAGACAATGAGCAGTTCTTC. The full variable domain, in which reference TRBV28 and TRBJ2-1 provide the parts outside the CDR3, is DVKVTQSSRYLVKRTGEKVFLECVQDMDHENMFWYRQDPGLGLRLIYFSYDVKMKEKGDIPEGYSVSREKKERFSLILESASTNQTSMYLCASSLPVGLADNEQFFGPGTRLTVL.